Below are 3 T cell receptor beta chains sequenced from a single sample in a study of shared T cell receptors in the human thymus. Profiled with immunoSEQ multiplex PCR; TCRdb holds only in-frame clones, not every one. The table records hundreds of thousands of clones, approximately 87% of them present only once. These same records also appear under a second study, on human thymus T cells.

The sequenced sample consisted of thymocytes. Every receptor here comes from a boy under three years old with a congenital heart defect.

The rearrangement links TRBV14 to TRBJ2-7, with a tentative D call TRBD2 (6 bases). V was clipped by 2 bases and J by 2 bases, with 10 bases between them. The CDR3 is 14 residues long. Germline values: CDR1 SGHDN, CDR2 FVKESK. The CDR3 loop reads CASSQRESPYEQYF. The DNA of the CDR3 is TGTGCCAGCAGCCAACGGGAGAGCCCCTACGAGCAGTACTTC. Based on the CDR3 plus reference TRBV14 and TRBJ2-7, the full variable domain is EAGVTQFPSHSVIEKGQTVTLRCDPISGHDNLYWYRRVMGKEIKFLLHFVKESKQDESGMPNNRFLAERTGGTYSTLKVQPAELEDSGVYFCASSQRESPYEQYFGPGTRLTVT.

The V gene is TRBV18, the J gene TRBJ2-7; D perhaps matches TRBD2 (5 bases). V lost 6 bases, J lost 6 bases, and 15 bases lay in between. Germline loops: CDR1 KGHSH, CDR2 LQKENI. The CDR3 spans 13 residues. The CDR3 sequence: CASSELGGGEQYF. For the CDR3, the DNA is TGTGCCAGCTCTGAACTAGGCGGCGGCGAGCAGTACTTC.

This sequence joins TRBV10-3 and TRBJ2-1; possible D gene TRBD1, 6 bases. CDR3 length: 16 amino acids. Looked up from germline, CDR1 is ENHRY and CDR2 is SYGVKD. V lost 10 bases and J 3 bases, leaving 22 bases between the germline ends. This chain's CDR3 is CATGVTPTRLYNEQFF. The CDR3 nucleotides are TGTGCCACAGGGGTGACCCCGACCCGACTCTACAATGAGCAGTTCTTC.